The source of this T cell receptor (beta chain) is a study of tumor-infiltrating lymphocytes in primary liver carcinoma. Study summary: Lesions, classed as T1-T3 N0M0, spanned about 4 to 11 cm across.

Concerning this clonotype itself: The antigen is undetermined. A read error may produce the germline difference seen at one junction end.

Blood RNA was derived from unsorted whole blood, and germline DNA was extracted too. Patients had chronic HBV infection and were treatment-naive. Overall study findings and caveats: Tumor top-250-clone fraction significantly exceeded that of blood (p = 0.039). Researchers found tumor-adjacent and tumor-blood pairs overlapped less than tumor region pairs.

TCR beta cDNA came from roughly 550 ng total RNA, primed with a constant-region primer. Three-round nested multiplex PCR performed with slightly modified ARM-PCR produced the TCR beta libraries. Via MiXCR, TCRdb re-called the multiplex PCR reads, giving one row per CDR3 protein. The sample shows fewer than 350,000 distinct CDR3 sequences, approximately 65% of them seen only once. This clonotype was sampled from a man aged 35-49 years with primary liver carcinoma and hepatitis B virus infection. Specimen: peripheral blood.

As DNA, the CDR3 is TGCGCCAGCAGGCAAGATCTGCCTTACGAGCAGTACTTC. Amino acids: CASRQDLPYEQYF. This sequence joins TRBV4-3 and TRBJ2-7, with D unresolved. This CDR3 has 13 residues. CDR1 and CDR2 (germline): LGHNA, YSLEER.